This passage covers 13 T cell receptor beta chains from one sample sequenced in a study of CD8 T cells in ankylosing spondylitis. General study points: Within ankylosing spondylitis blood, a TCR beta motif made up of roughly eight highly homologous variants appeared to be characteristic.

Each CDR3 protein gets one entry after TCRdb re-called the 5' RACE reads with MiXCR. The table lists a few hundred thousand distinct CDR3 sequences, roughly 17% of them singletons. These TCRs are of unknown antigen specificity. The source material was blood, either unsorted or a sorted T cell fraction (not recorded which). All receptors derive from a male donor with ankylosing spondylitis.

V gene TRBV29-1 combines with J gene TRBJ1-3; 8 nucleotides agree with TRBD1. In germline, CDR1 is SQVTM, CDR2 ANQGSEA. V dropped 4 bases and J dropped 6; count of bases not matched to a gene: 2. The CDR3 runs 12 residues. CDR3 sequence: CSVVRGPNTIYF. DNA of the CDR3: TGCAGCGTTGTCAGGGGGCCAAACACCATATATTTT.

The rearrangement joins TRBV3-1 to TRBJ1-1, with a possible D match to TRBD1 (5 bases). The V gene's germline CDR1 is LGHDT and CDR2 YNNKEL (reference sequence). The CDR3 is 13 residues long. V gave up 1 base and J gave up 8 bases, with 11 bases separating them. The CDR3 DNA reads TGTGCCAGCAGCCAAGGCGAGGGGCGCGAAGCTTTCTTT. This sequence encodes CASSQGEGREAFF.

CDR3 residues: CASSKEGGGPSGHF. The CDR3 DNA reads TGTGCCAGCAGCAAAGAAGGGGGGGGCCCTAGCGGGCATTTT. V usage is TRBV21-1 and J usage is TRBJ1-5. TRBV21-1 is assigned pseudogene status. The CDR3 is made up of 14 amino acids.

This clonotype was found once. The chain uses TRBV11-2 and TRBJ1-1, with unresolved D. The V end was cut by 4 bases, the J end by 0 bases, with 9 bases between. The length of the CDR3 is 14 residues. CDR1 and CDR2 from the germline V gene are SGHAT and FQNNGV. Written as DNA, the CDR3 is TGTGCCAGCAGCTCGAGACGGATGAACACTGAAGCTTTCTTT. Its translation: CASSSRRMNTEAFF.

The V call is TRBV9, the J call TRBJ1-1; D might be TRBD1 (6 bases). Germline CDR1 SGDLS, CDR2 YYNGEE. The CDR3 length is 17 residues. V lost 6 bases and J 3 bases, leaving 24 bases between the germline ends. The CDR3 protein is CASTPTSGDTLYTEAFF. The CDR3 DNA reads as TGTGCCAGCACCCCCACCTCCGGGGACACCCTTTACACTGAAGCTTTCTTT.

This clonotype appeared many times. This chain uses TRBV7-9 with TRBJ2-1, with 12 nucleotides matching TRBD2. The CDR3 is made up of 15 amino acids. Germline lookup yields CDR1 SEHNR and CDR2 FQNEAQ (reference sequence). Trimming removed 7 bases from V and 10 bases from J; junction bases left unmatched: 11. Here the CDR3 DNA reads TGTGCCAGCAATAGTAAGACTAGCGGGAGCAGGGAGCAGTTCTTC. This sequence encodes CASNSKTSGSREQFF.

The chain is built from TRBV5-1 and TRBJ1-2; D not resolved. The CDR3 loop spans 14 amino acids. The V and J ends lost 1 base and 4 bases respectively, with 11 bases between them. Germline CDR1 reads SGHRS; CDR2 reads YFSETQ. The CDR3, as DNA: TGCGCCAGCAGCTTGCGGGAGGGCTCCTATGGCTACACCTTC. Encoded protein: CASSLREGSYGYTF.

CDR3 amino acids: CASSLWEGDTEAFF. In DNA form, the CDR3 reads TGTGCCAGCAGTTTATGGGAGGGGGATACTGAAGCTTTCTTT. This chain connects TRBV12-3 or TRBV12-4 to TRBJ1-1; tentatively, D is TRBD1 (6 bases). The length of the CDR3 is 14 residues. Trimming stripped 2 bases from V and 5 bases from J, with 12 bases between.

This clonotype was seen only a few times. J is TRBJ2-1 and V is TRBV2, with no clear D. The CDR3 runs 11 residues. The germline gives CDR1 SNHLY, CDR2 FYNNEI. Trimming took off 7 bases at V and 4 bases at J, with 5 bases between the two ends. This CDR3 is CASIQYNEQFF. The CDR3, as DNA: TGTGCCAGCATTCAGTACAATGAGCAGTTCTTC.

This clonotype was recorded a few times. This chain links TRBV2 with TRBJ1-5; TRBD1 matches at 7 bases. V was clipped by 7 bases and J by 0 bases; unmatched bases: 6. From germline, CDR1 is SNHLY and CDR2 FYNNEI. This CDR3 has 15 residues. In DNA form, the CDR3 reads TGTGCCAGCATTCTCGACAGGGATAGCAATCAGCCCCAGCATTTT. It codes for CASILDRDSNQPQHF.

The rearrangement links TRBV29-1 to TRBJ1-1; TRBD1 matches at 9 bases. J gave up 7 bases and V 4 bases, and 4 bases lay outside the gene matches. This CDR3 is built from 12 residues. Germline assignment: CDR1 SQVTM and CDR2 ANQGSEA. The CDR3 bases are TGCAGCGTTGTGGGACAGGGATTTGAAGCTTTCTTT. It yields the protein CSVVGQGFEAFF.

This chain links TRBV20-1 with TRBJ2-7; 9 positions match TRBD1. This CDR3 is built from 15 residues. Trimming removed 0 bases from V and 5 bases from J; junction bases left unmatched: 8. Germline CDR1 and CDR2: DFQATT and SNEGSKA (reference sequence). CDR3 DNA: TGCAGTGCTAGAGACCCCGGGACAGGGTGGAACGAGCAGTACTTC. Translated: CSARDPGTGWNEQYF.

The sample holds a few counts of this clonotype. The CDR3, as DNA: TGTGCCAGCAGTTTATGGGTAGCGGGGGGCCCCCCAGGTGAGCAGTTCTTC. Its translation: CASSLWVAGGPPGEQFF. The rearrangement uses TRBV27 and TRBJ2-1, with TRBD2 matching over 10 bases. With V trimmed by 1 base and J by 9 bases, 12 bases remained unmatched. The length of the CDR3 is 17 residues. Germline V gene sequence: CDR1 MNHEY, CDR2 SMNVEV (reference sequence).